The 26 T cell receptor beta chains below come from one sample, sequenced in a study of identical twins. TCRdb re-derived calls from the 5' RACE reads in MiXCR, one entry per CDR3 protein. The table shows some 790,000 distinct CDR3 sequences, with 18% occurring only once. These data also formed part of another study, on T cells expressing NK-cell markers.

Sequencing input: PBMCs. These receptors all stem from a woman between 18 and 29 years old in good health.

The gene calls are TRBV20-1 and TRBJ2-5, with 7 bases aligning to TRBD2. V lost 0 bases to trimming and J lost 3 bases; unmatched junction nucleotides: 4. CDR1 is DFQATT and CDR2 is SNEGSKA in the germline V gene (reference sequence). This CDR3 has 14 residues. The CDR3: CSARDQSGKETQYF. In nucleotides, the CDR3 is TGCAGTGCTAGAGACCAAAGCGGGAAAGAGACCCAGTACTTC.

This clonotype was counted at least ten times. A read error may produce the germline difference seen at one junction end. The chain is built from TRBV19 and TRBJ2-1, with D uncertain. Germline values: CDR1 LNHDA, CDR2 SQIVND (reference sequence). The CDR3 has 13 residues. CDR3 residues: CASSITSYNEQFF. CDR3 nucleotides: TGTGCCAGCAGTATAACTTCCTACAATGAGCAGTTCTTC.

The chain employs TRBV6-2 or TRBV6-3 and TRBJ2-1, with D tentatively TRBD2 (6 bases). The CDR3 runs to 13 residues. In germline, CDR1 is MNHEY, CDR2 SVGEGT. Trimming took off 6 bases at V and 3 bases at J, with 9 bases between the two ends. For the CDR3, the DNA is TGTGCCAGCAGGCGGGACTTCTACAATGAGCAGTTCTTC. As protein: CASRRDFYNEQFF.

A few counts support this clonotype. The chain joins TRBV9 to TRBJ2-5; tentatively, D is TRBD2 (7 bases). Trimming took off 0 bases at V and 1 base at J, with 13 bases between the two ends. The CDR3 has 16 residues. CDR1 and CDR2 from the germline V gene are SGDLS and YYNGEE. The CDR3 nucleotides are TGTGCCAGCAGCGTAGGAGTGGGGGGGCCCCAAGAGACCCAGTACTTC. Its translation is CASSVGVGGPQETQYF.

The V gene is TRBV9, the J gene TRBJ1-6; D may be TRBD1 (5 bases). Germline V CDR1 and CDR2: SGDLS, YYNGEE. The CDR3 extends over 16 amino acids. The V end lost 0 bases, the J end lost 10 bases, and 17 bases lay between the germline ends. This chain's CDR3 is CASSVGNQGRGSPLHF. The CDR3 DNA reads TGTGCCAGCAGCGTAGGGAATCAGGGTAGAGGGTCACCCCTCCACTTT.

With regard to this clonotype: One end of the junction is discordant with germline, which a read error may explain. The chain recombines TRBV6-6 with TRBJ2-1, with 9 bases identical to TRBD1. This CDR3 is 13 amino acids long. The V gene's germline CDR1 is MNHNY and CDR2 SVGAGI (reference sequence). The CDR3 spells CASSPTTGTGNIF. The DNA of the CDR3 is TGTGCCAGCAGCCCCACGACCGGGACAGGGAACATCTTC.

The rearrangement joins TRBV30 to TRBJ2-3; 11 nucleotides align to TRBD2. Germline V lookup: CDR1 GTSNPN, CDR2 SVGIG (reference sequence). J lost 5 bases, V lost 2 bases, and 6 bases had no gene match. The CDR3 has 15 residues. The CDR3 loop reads CAWSSSGRAVDTQYF. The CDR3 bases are TGTGCCTGGAGTAGTAGCGGGAGGGCCGTAGATACGCAGTATTTT.

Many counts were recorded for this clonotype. CDR3 loop: CASTPTSGMQDEQFF. As DNA, the CDR3 is TGTGCCAGCACCCCAACTAGCGGGATGCAGGATGAGCAGTTCTTC. This chain joins TRBV6-2 or TRBV6-3 and TRBJ2-1; TRBD2 aligns across 10 bases. The CDR3 is 15 amino acids. With V trimmed by 7 bases and J by 8 bases, 11 bases remained unmatched. CDR1 MNHEY and CDR2 SVGEGT come from the germline V gene.

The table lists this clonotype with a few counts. CDR3 loop: CASSVAGKYGYTF. The CDR3 bases are TGTGCCAGCAGCGTCGCGGGGAAATATGGCTACACCTTC. This sequence joins TRBV7-9 and TRBJ1-2; D is undetermined. The germline gives CDR1 SEHNR, CDR2 FQNEAQ (reference sequence). Trimming stripped 5 bases from V and 5 bases from J, with 12 bases between. The CDR3 sequence is 13 residues long.

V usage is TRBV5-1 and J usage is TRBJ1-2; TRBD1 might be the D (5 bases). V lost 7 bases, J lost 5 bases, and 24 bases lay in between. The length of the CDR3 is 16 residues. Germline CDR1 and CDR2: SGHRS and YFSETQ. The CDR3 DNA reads TGCGCCAGCCACACAAACTTGGGGGACCGGCGGTATGGCTACACCTTC. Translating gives CASHTNLGDRRYGYTF.

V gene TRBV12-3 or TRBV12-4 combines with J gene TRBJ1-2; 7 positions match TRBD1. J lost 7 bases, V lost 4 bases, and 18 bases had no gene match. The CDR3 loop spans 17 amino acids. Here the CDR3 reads CASSYSTNRGVRGGYTF. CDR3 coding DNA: TGTGCCAGCAGTTACTCAACAAACAGGGGTGTAAGGGGTGGCTACACCTTC.

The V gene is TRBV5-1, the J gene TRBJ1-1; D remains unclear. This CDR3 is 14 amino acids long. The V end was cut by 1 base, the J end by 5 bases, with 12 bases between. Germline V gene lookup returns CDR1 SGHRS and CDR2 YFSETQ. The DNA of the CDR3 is TGCGCCAGCAGCTTGTCTACCGGAGGGACTGAAGCTTTCTTT. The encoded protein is CASSLSTGGTEAFF.

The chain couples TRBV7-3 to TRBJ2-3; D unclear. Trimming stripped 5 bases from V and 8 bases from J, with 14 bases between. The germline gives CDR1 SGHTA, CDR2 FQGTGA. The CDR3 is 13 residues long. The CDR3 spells CASSPDLDATQYF. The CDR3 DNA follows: TGTGCCAGCAGCCCCGACCTCGATGCTACGCAGTATTTT.

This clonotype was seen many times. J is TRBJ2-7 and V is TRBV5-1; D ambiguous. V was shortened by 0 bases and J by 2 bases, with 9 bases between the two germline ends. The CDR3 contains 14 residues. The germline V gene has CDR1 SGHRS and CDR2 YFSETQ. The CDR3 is CASSLAPGAYEQYF. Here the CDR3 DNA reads TGCGCCAGCAGCTTGGCCCCGGGTGCCTACGAGCAGTACTTC.

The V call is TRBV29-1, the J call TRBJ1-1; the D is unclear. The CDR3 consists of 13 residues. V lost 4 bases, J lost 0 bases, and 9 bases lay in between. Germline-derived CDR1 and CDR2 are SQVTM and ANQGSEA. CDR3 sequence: CSVVKGMNTEAFF. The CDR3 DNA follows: TGCAGCGTTGTCAAGGGTATGAACACTGAAGCTTTCTTT.

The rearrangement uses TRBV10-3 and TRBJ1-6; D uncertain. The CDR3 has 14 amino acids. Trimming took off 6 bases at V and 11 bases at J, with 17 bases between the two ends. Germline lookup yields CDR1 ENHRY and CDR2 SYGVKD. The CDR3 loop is CAISQSGEVTPLHF. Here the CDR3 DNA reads TGTGCCATCAGCCAATCCGGGGAGGTGACACCCCTCCACTTT.

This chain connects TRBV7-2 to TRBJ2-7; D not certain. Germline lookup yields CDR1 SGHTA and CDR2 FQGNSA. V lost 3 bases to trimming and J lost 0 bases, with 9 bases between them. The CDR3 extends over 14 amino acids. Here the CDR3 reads CASSFLRSSYEQYF. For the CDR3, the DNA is TGTGCCAGCAGCTTCCTAAGGTCCTCCTACGAGCAGTACTTC.

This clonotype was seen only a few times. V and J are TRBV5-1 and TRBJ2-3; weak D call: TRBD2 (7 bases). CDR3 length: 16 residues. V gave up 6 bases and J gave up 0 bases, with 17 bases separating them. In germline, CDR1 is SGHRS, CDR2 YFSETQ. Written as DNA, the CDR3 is TGCGCCAGCAAGGGGGAGGGACATGGAAGCACAGATACGCAGTATTTT. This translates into CASKGEGHGSTDTQYF.

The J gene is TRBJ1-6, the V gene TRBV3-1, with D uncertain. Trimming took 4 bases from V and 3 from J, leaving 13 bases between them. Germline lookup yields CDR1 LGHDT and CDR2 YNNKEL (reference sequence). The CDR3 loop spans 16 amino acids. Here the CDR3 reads CASSPSVLHYNSPLHF. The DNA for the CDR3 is TGTGCCAGCAGCCCTTCCGTACTTCACTATAATTCACCCCTCCACTTT.

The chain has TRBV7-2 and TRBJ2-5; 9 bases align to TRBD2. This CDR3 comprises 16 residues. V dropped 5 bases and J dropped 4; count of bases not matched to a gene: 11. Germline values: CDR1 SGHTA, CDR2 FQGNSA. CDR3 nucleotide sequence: TGTGCCAGCAGCCTTGGACTAGCGAATTTCCGAGAGACCCAGTACTTC. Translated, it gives CASSLGLANFRETQYF.

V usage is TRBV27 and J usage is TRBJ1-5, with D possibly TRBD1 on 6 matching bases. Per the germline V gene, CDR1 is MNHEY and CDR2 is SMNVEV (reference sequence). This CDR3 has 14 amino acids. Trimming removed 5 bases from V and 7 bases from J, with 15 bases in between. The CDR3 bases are TGTGCCAGCAGTCCCCAACAGGGCGGCCAGCCCCAGCATTTT. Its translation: CASSPQQGGQPQHF.

DNA for the CDR3: TGTGCCAGCAGCGGGGTCCAAGAGACCCAGTACTTC. It yields the protein CASSGVQETQYF. This chain connects TRBV10-3 to TRBJ2-5; 7 bases fit TRBD2. The junction had 3 bases not matched to a gene; V was cut back by 10 bases and J by 1 base. The V gene's germline CDR1 is ENHRY and CDR2 SYGVKD. The CDR3 is 12 residues long.

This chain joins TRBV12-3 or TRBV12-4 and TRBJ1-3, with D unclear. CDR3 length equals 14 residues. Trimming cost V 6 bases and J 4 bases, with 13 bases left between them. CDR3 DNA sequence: TGTGCCAGCAGCACAACTAGGGCAGGAAACACCATATATTTT. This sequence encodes CASSTTRAGNTIYF.

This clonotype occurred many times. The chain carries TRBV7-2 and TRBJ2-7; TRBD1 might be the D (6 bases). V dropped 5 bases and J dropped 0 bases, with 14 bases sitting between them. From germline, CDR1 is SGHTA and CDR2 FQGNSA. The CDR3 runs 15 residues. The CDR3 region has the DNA TGTGCCAGCAGCAGCCGGACAGTGAGCTCCTACGAGCAGTACTTC. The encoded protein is CASSSRTVSSYEQYF.

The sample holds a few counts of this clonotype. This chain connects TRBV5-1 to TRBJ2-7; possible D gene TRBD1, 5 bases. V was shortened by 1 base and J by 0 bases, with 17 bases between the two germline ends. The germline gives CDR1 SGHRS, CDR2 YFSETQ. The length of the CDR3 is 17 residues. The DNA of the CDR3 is TGCGCCAGCAGCTTGTATACGTCGTCAGGGTACTCCTACGAGCAGTACTTC. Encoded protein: CASSLYTSSGYSYEQYF. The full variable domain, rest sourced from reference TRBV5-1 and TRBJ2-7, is KAGVTQTPRYLIKTRGQQVTLSCSPISGHRSVSWYQQTPGQGLQFLFEYFSETQRNKGNFPGRFSGRQFSNSRSEMNVSTLELGDSALYLCASSLYTSSGYSYEQYFGPGTRLTVT.

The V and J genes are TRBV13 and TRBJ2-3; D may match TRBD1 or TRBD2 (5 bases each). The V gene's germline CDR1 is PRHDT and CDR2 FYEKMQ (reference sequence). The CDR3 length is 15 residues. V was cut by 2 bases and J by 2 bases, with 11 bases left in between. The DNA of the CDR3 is TGTGCCAGCAGCTTAAGGGACCTCTACACAGATACGCAGTATTTT. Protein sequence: CASSLRDLYTDTQYF.